The T cell receptor beta chain under discussion was sequenced for a study of T cells in Graves' hyperthyroidism and ophthalmopathy. Background on the study: Peripheral blood was acquired at first diagnosis, ahead of any therapy whatsoever.

Overall study results and limits: In simple terms, a model built on 13 V-J features told ophthalmopathy apart from stable hyperthyroidism. Expanded thyroid clonotypes (above 0.001) were mostly also found in blood.

A note on this clonotype: Its cognate antigen is unknown.

Clinical symptoms, serum thyroxine, TRAb, thyroid ultrasound and orbital computed tomography established diagnosis. What was amplified from RNA transcripts were TCR beta CDR3 regions. With the HTBI primer set, the TCR CDR3 went through a first round of RT-PCR. Via MiXCR, TCRdb re-called the multiplex PCR reads, giving one row per CDR3 protein. The data contain a few hundred thousand distinct CDR3 sequences, about 20% of them singletons. V lost 6 bases, J lost 8 bases, and 4 bases stayed unmatched. The germline V gene has CDR1 SGHAT and CDR2 FQDESV (reference sequence). This CDR3 has 14 amino acids. This sequence was found in a man aged 25-45 years with Graves' ophthalmopathy. Sequencing used blood. The V call is TRBV11-1, the J call TRBJ2-1, with TRBD2 matching 13 bases. For the CDR3, the DNA is TGTGCCAGCAGTACTAGCGGGAGGGATGATGAGCAGTTCTTC. Encoded protein: CASSTSGRDDEQFF.